Sequencing of this T cell receptor beta chain was carried out in a study of lymphopenia after photon versus proton radiotherapy. Of note for this clone: Its target is unknown.

Whole-study results and caveats: Post-nadir diversity loss with photons came from oligoclonal expansion, particularly CD8+ Temra cells. Authors raise, but do not show, better survival with proton therapy. In patients who died, overall survival fell as post-nadir TCR diversity dropped more. Under photons, naive T cells and diversity fell while effector/memory populations rose.

The method was immunoSEQ multiplex PCR; TCRdb's version includes in-frame clones alone and lacks a portion of them. The data contain approximately 170,000 clones, about 88% of them singletons. The junction had 2 bases not matched to a gene; V was cut back by 0 bases and J by 3 bases. Per the germline V gene, CDR1 is MGHRA and CDR2 is YSYEKL. This CDR3 contains 15 residues. V usage is TRBV4-1 and J usage is TRBJ2-1; 7 bases are shared with TRBD1. The clonotype originates from a man in his fifties with gastric cancer. Material: peripheral blood, obtained from a patient treated with photon-based radiotherapy. This CDR3 reads CASSQDWDSYNEQFF. The CDR3 DNA sequence: TGCGCCAGCAGCCAAGATTGGGACAGCTACAATGAGCAGTTCTTC.